A single sample gave rise to the 16 T cell receptor beta chains below, sequenced in a study of cytotoxic CD8 clonotypes in ibrutinib-treated CLL. The repertoire was sequenced with immunoSEQ multiplex PCR; TCRdb's copy has only in-frame clones and lacks some. The sample has about 60,000 clones, 45% to 70% seen once; the top ten hold roughly 22%. This sample comprised PBMCs, obtained after 24 months of ibrutinib treatment. These receptors came from a human donor with chronic lymphocytic leukemia.

This clone turned up a few times. The chain uses TRBV6-1 and TRBJ1-6; 9 bases fit TRBD1. The CDR3 has 15 amino acids. Germline CDR1 and CDR2: MNHNS and SASEGT. With 7 bases clipped from V and 8 bases from J, the junction kept 9 bases outside the gene matches. The CDR3 here is CASTGSQGAHSPLHF. Written as DNA, the CDR3 is TGTGCCAGCACGGGGTCACAGGGGGCTCATTCACCCCTCCACTTT.

The chain uses TRBV5-1 and TRBJ1-4; possibly TRBD1 for D (6 bases). This CDR3 has 13 residues. CDR1 is SGHRS and CDR2 is YFSETQ in the germline V gene. V lost 4 bases and J lost 8, with 12 bases in between. The CDR3 region is CASSQNRVEKLFF. The CDR3 nucleotides are TGCGCCAGCAGCCAAAACAGGGTGGAAAAACTGTTTTTT. Full variable domain (rest looked up from reference TRBV5-1 and TRBJ1-4): KAGVTQTPRYLIKTRGQQVTLSCSPISGHRSVSWYQQTPGQGLQFLFEYFSETQRNKGNFPGRFSGRQFSNSRSEMNVSTLELGDSALYLCASSQNRVEKLFFGSGTQLSVL.

In its sample, this clone was seen many times. The chain is built from TRBV4-2 and TRBJ2-7; D gene uncertain. Germline CDR1 is LGHNA and CDR2 is YNFKEQ. Trimming removed 1 base from V and 7 bases from J, with 17 bases in between. The CDR3 has 15 residues. CDR3 bases: TGTGCCAGCAGCCAAGGCCTCGGAATTGATCGGGAGCAGTACTTC. This sequence encodes CASSQGLGIDREQYF.

CDR3 region: CASRTGLAGAHEQFF. The DNA of the CDR3 is TGTGCCAGCAGGACGGGACTAGCGGGAGCTCATGAGCAGTTCTTC. V and J are TRBV6-5 and TRBJ2-1; 14 bases are shared with TRBD2. The V and J ends lost 6 bases and 8 bases, in that order; junction bases with no gene match: 6. This CDR3 contains 15 residues. Germline loops: CDR1 MNHEY, CDR2 SVGAGI.

The V call is TRBV7-9, the J call TRBJ1-1; 9 nucleotides match TRBD1. This CDR3 region has 14 residues. Germline V lookup: CDR1 SEHNR, CDR2 FQNEAQ (reference sequence). The J segment lost 3 bases and the V segment lost 1 base, leaving 0 bases of the junction unmatched. The CDR3 region is CASSLDRGHTEAFF. The CDR3 region has the DNA TGTGCCAGCAGCTTAGACAGGGGGCACACTGAAGCTTTCTTT.

This clone was counted a few times. The chain recombines TRBV11-2 with TRBJ1-5; D ambiguous. Germline lookup yields CDR1 SGHAT and CDR2 FQNNGV. The CDR3 has 14 amino acids. V lost 5 bases to trimming and J lost 3 bases, with 11 bases between them. The CDR3: CASSGGTNNQPQHF. The CDR3 DNA reads TGTGCCAGCAGCGGCGGCACCAACAATCAGCCCCAGCATTTT.

This chain joins TRBV4-2 and TRBJ2-3, with 8 bases identical to TRBD2. The CDR3 runs 16 residues. The germline V gene encodes CDR1 LGHNA and CDR2 YNFKEQ. J lost 2 bases, V lost 4 bases, and 8 bases had no gene match. The DNA of the CDR3 is TGTGCCAGCAGCCGGGGGTCAGCGGGGGTCACAGATACGCAGTATTTT. Translating gives CASSRGSAGVTDTQYF.

The chain is built from TRBV27 and TRBJ2-2, with D possibly being TRBD1 (6 bases). The germline CDR1 and CDR2 sequences are MNHEY and SMNVEV (reference sequence). This CDR3 spans 16 amino acids. Trimming took 6 bases from V and 4 from J, leaving 18 bases between them. Here the CDR3 reads CASSPAGAHGTGELFF. The CDR3 DNA reads TGTGCCAGCAGCCCAGCAGGGGCGCACGGCACCGGGGAGCTGTTTTTT.

The rearrangement uses TRBV28 and TRBJ1-2; tentatively, D is TRBD1 (5 bases). The CDR3 covers 11 residues. V was pared by 4 bases and J by 8 bases, with 8 bases between. The V gene's germline CDR1 is MDHEN and CDR2 SYDVKM. The CDR3 DNA reads as TGTGCCAGCAGTTCGGGGGGAGGCTACACCTTC. Translating it yields CASSSGGGYTF.

This clone was seen more than once but under ten times. The V gene is TRBV9, the J gene TRBJ1-2; the match to TRBD1 covers 7 bases. The germline V gene encodes CDR1 SGDLS and CDR2 YYNGEE. V lost 4 bases and J lost 4; bases outside the gene matches: 4. This CDR3 has 13 residues. CDR3 loop: CASSLTGVYGYTF. DNA of the CDR3: TGTGCCAGCAGCCTAACAGGGGTCTATGGCTACACCTTC.

The chain uses TRBV7-2 and TRBJ1-2, with D tentatively TRBD1 (5 bases). The CDR3 covers 14 residues. V was trimmed by 11 bases and J by 4 bases, leaving 20 bases between them. Germline V lookup: CDR1 SGHTA, CDR2 FQGNSA. The CDR3 DNA reads TGTGCCGGAGACGGGGCCTTCGAGGGCTATGGCTACACCTTC. Protein sequence: CAGDGAFEGYGYTF.

The CDR3 loop is CASSHFGTSPNYGYTF. CDR3 DNA: TGTGCCAGCAGCCACTTTGGAACGTCTCCTAACTATGGCTACACCTTC. The chain combines TRBV7-8 with TRBJ1-2, with D hard to call. CDR1 and CDR2 from the germline V gene are SGHVS and FQNEAQ. This CDR3 spans 16 amino acids. Deletions cut 5 bases from V and 0 bases from J, with 16 bases between.

V is TRBV7-9 and J is TRBJ1-2, with D perhaps TRBD1 (5 bases). This CDR3 is 16 amino acids long. Trimming shortened V by 1 base and J by 5 bases, and 17 bases separated the two germline ends. Germline CDR1 SEHNR, CDR2 FQNEAQ (reference sequence). CDR3 sequence reads: CASSLGYQVGGYGYTF. The CDR3 nucleotides are TGTGCCAGCAGCTTAGGCTATCAGGTTGGGGGGTATGGCTACACCTTC. The full variable domain, its missing parts supplied by reference TRBV7-9 and TRBJ1-2, is DTGVSQNPRHKITKRGQNVTFRCDPISEHNRLYWYRQTLGQGPEFLTYFQNEAQLEKSRLLSDRFSAERPKGSFSTLEIQRTEQGDSAMYLCASSLGYQVGGYGYTFGSGTRLTVV.

The chain has TRBV10-3 and TRBJ2-7; 7 bases fit TRBD1. The CDR3 is 14 amino acids. The V segment lost 7 bases and the J segment 2 bases; nucleotides outside the gene matches: 8. CDR1 and CDR2 (germline): ENHRY, SYGVKD. This CDR3 reads CAITRTGRAYEQYF. As DNA, the CDR3 is TGTGCCATCACTAGGACAGGACGAGCCTACGAGCAGTACTTC.

The chain has TRBV5-4 and TRBJ2-2; a weak D match, TRBD2 (5 bases). This CDR3 comprises 16 residues. The germline V gene encodes CDR1 SGHNT and CDR2 YYREEE (reference sequence). V lost 3 bases to trimming and J lost 8 bases, with 20 bases between them. The chain's CDR3 is CASSSSGRDKLGELFF. The DNA of the CDR3 is TGTGCCAGCAGCTCGAGCGGACGAGATAAATTAGGGGAGCTGTTTTTT.

In this sample, this clone turned up once. J is TRBJ2-3 and V is TRBV11-2, with D possibly TRBD2 on 7 matching bases. Germline lookup yields CDR1 SGHAT and CDR2 FQNNGV. Trimming removed 4 bases from V and 4 bases from J, with 18 bases in between. The CDR3 consists of 16 residues. CDR3 residues: CASSWKRGAAPDTQYF. Here the CDR3 DNA reads TGTGCCAGCAGCTGGAAACGGGGGGCAGCCCCAGATACGCAGTATTTT.